The clone carrying this T cell receptor (beta chain) was counted a few times. Its ends do not fully match the called genes, so a read error is possible. The record originates from a study of blood T cell repertoires in COVID-19. Study at large: Nucleic acid was either cDNA or gDNA, and it came from T cells, B-cell-depleted T cells, or PBMCs.

The germline V gene has CDR1 SSHAT and CDR2 FNYEAQ (reference sequence). There are 15 residues in the CDR3. Data came from immunoSEQ multiplex PCR; TCRdb stores just in-frame clones and leaves some out. The sample lists nearly 300,000 clones; approximately 88% were seen once. The chain joins TRBV7-7 to TRBJ1-3, with 10 bases that match TRBD1. Sequencing input: peripheral blood. The TCR comes from a human donor with COVID-19, enrolled during active disease. The donor label of this sample is uncertain. CDR3 amino acids: CASSPGTGVGNTIYF. DNA of the CDR3: TGTGCTAGCAGCCCTGGGACAGGGGTTGGAAACACCATATATTTT.